These T cell receptor beta chains were read from a single sample in a study of blood T cell repertoires in COVID-19. Clones were read by immunoSEQ multiplex PCR, and TCRdb kept only the in-frame ones, dropping some. Of some 87,000 clones listed, around nine tenths are singletons. Sequences were obtained from peripheral blood. The receptors shown here come from a woman between 70 and 85 years old with acute or convalescent COVID-19. Each CDR3 is given with its conserved first and last residue. A D gene is named only where the DNA matches it firmly. For some rows the clone size is stated as once, few or many, or as a class when expanded; others skip it.

d_call	j_call	v_call	clone_size	cdr3_length	cdr3_aa	cdr3_nt
TRBD1	TRBJ1-2	TRBV19	NA	15	CASSIFGDRNYGYTF	TGTGCCAGTAGTATATTTGGGGACAGAAACTATGGCTACACCTTC
TRBD1	TRBJ2-2	TRBV5-1	NA	16	CASSASGGAGTGELFF	TGCGCCAGCAGCGCCTCAGGGGGCGCGGGTACCGGGGAGCTGTTTTTT
TRBD1	TRBJ1-2	TRBV6-5	NA	15	CASSYSGTGGWGYTF	TGTGCCAGCAGTTACTCCGGGACAGGGGGATGGGGCTACACCTTC
TRBD2	TRBJ2-5	TRBV28	NA	15	CASSFGGGRLETQYF	TGTGCCAGCAGTTTTGGCGGGGGGCGGCTAGAGACCCAGTACTTC
NA	TRBJ1-5	TRBV2	NA	13	CASSDYSNQPQHF	TGTGCCAGCAGTGATTATAGCAATCAGCCCCAGCATTTT
NA	TRBJ1-5	TRBV27	NA	15	CASSPQGLSNQPQHF	TGTGCCAGCAGTCCCCAGGGGTTAAGCAATCAGCCCCAGCATTTT
TRBD2	TRBJ2-5	TRBV28	NA	13	CATRLAGKETQYF	TGTGCCACAAGACTAGCGGGAAAAGAGACCCAGTACTTC
NA	TRBJ1-4	TRBV5-6	NA	15	CASSFGVATNEKLFF	TGTGCCAGCAGCTTCGGAGTCGCAACTAATGAAAAACTGTTTTTT
TRBD1	TRBJ2-7	TRBV28	NA	15	CASRGPGTGTYEQYF	TGTGCCAGCAGAGGTCCCGGGACAGGGACCTACGAGCAGTACTTC
TRBD1	TRBJ2-7	TRBV28	NA	14	CASSSVGTAYEQYF	TGTGCCAGCAGCTCCGTCGGGACAGCCTACGAGCAGTACTTC
NA	TRBJ1-5	TRBV27	NA	15	CASSPQGVFRQPQHF	TGTGCCAGCAGTCCGCAGGGTGTTTTTCGTCAGCCCCAGCATTTT
NA	TRBJ2-1	TRBV6-1	NA	16	CASSEVGTHSYNEQFF	TGTGCCAGCAGTGAAGTTGGCACCCACTCCTACAATGAGCAGTTCTTC
NA	TRBJ1-2	TRBV27	NA	14	CASSLVRGNYGYTF	TGTGCCAGCAGTTTAGTCAGGGGCAACTATGGCTACACCTTC
NA	TRBJ2-5	TRBV7-2	NA	11	CASSSLETQYF	TGTGCCAGCAGCTCCCTGGAGACCCAGTACTTC
NA	TRBJ2-5	TRBV27	NA	14	CASSWLRVQETQYF	TGTGCCAGCAGTTGGCTCAGGGTCCAAGAGACCCAGTACTTC
NA	TRBJ2-1	TRBV7-9	NA	15	CASSLTGTSYNEQFF	TGTGCCAGCAGCTTAACGGGAACCTCCTACAATGAGCAGTTCTTC
TRBD2	TRBJ2-7	TRBV11-3	NA	18	CASSLGISAGTRKDEQYF	TGTGCCAGCAGCTTAGGCATCTCCGCCGGGACTAGAAAGGACGAGCAGTACTTC
TRBD2	TRBJ2-1	TRBV11-2	NA	15	CASSLGLAEYNEQFF	TGTGCCAGCAGCTTAGGACTAGCCGAATACAATGAGCAGTTCTTC
TRBD2	TRBJ2-1	TRBV25-1	NA	16	CASSEWGGGGYNEQFF	TGTGCCAGCAGTGAATGGGGCGGGGGGGGCTACAATGAGCAGTTCTTC
NA	TRBJ2-1	TRBV9	NA	14	CASSYQGPYNEQFF	TGTGCCAGCAGCTATCAGGGCCCCTACAATGAGCAGTTCTTC
TRBD1	TRBJ2-7	TRBV6-5	NA	13	CASRGTGGYEQYF	TGTGCCAGCAGGGGGACAGGGGGCTACGAGCAGTACTTC
NA	TRBJ2-7	TRBV7-9	NA	15	CASSLASITTYEQYF	TGTGCCAGCAGCTTAGCGAGTATTACCACCTACGAGCAGTACTTC
TRBD1	TRBJ1-1	TRBV3-1/TRBV3-2	NA	13	CASSRQGAGEAFF	TGTGCCAGCAGCCGACAGGGGGCCGGTGAAGCTTTCTTT
NA	TRBJ1-2	TRBV6-5	NA	14	CASTLLYGGDGYTF	TGTGCCAGCACCTTACTATACGGGGGGGATGGCTACACCTTC
NA	TRBJ2-7	TRBV7-9	NA	14	CASSLTAGLNEQYF	TGTGCCAGCAGCTTAACAGCAGGGCTCAACGAGCAGTACTTC
NA	TRBJ1-5	TRBV19	NA	15	CASHYTGGSGQPQHF	TGTGCCAGTCACTACACGGGGGGGTCTGGTCAGCCCCAGCATTTT
NA	TRBJ2-1	TRBV6-5	NA	12	CASSERRGEQFF	TGTGCCAGCAGCGAGCGACGGGGTGAGCAGTTCTTC
TRBD1	TRBJ1-1	TRBV7-9	NA	15	CARNRIDRVNTEAFF	TGTGCCAGGAACCGCATAGACAGGGTGAACACTGAAGCTTTCTTT
TRBD2	TRBJ2-1	TRBV9	NA	19	CASSVDGLAGNPSYNEQFF	TGTGCCAGCAGCGTAGACGGACTAGCGGGAAATCCCTCCTACAATGAGCAGTTCTTC
NA	TRBJ2-5	TRBV24-1	NA	16	CATSGFVSSGQETQYF	TGTGCCACCAGTGGATTCGTTAGCTCGGGACAAGAGACCCAGTACTTC
TRBD2	TRBJ2-1	TRBV30	NA	14	CASESGRGINEQFF	TGTGCCTCTGAGAGCGGGAGGGGTATCAATGAGCAGTTCTTC
NA	TRBJ1-4	TRBV4-1	few	15	CASSQNPRDPAPARF	TGCGCCAGCAGCCAGAACCCCAGGGATCCGGCTCCCGCACGTTTT
TRBD1	TRBJ2-7	TRBV14	once	14	CASSGTGGPYEQYF	TGTGCCAGCAGCGGGACAGGCGGCCCCTACGAGCAGTACTTC
TRBD1	TRBJ2-1	TRBV24-1	NA	15	CATSDTGTAFNEQFF	TGTGCCACCAGTGATACCGGGACAGCCTTCAATGAGCAGTTCTTC
NA	TRBJ1-2	TRBV30	NA	12	CAWSGGNYGYTF	TGTGCCTGGAGTGGAGGGAACTATGGCTACACCTTC
NA	TRBJ1-5	TRBV30	NA	16	CAWSVQGIVSNQPQHF	TGTGCCTGGAGTGTACAGGGTATTGTAAGCAATCAGCCCCAGCATTTT
NA	TRBJ2-5	TRBV18	NA	15	CASSLQGRGQETQYF	TGTGCCAGCTCACTACAGGGAAGGGGGCAAGAGACCCAGTACTTC
NA	TRBJ1-4	TRBV28	NA	14	CASSLTPAREKLFF	TGTGCCAGCAGTTTGACTCCTGCCCGGGAAAAACTGTTTTTT
TRBD2	TRBJ2-1	TRBV7-9	NA	14	CASRMTSGYNEQFF	TGTGCCAGCAGAATGACTAGCGGATACAATGAGCAGTTCTTC
TRBD2	TRBJ2-7	TRBV4-1	NA	17	CASSQEPGLAGSLWQYF	TGCGCCAGCAGCCAAGAGCCCGGACTAGCGGGATCCCTATGGCAGTACTTC
NA	TRBJ1-6	TRBV3-1/TRBV3-2	NA	16	CASSRRFGVDNSPLHF	TGTGCCAGCAGCCGCCGATTCGGGGTAGATAATTCACCCCTCCACTTT
NA	TRBJ2-3	TRBV24-1	NA	17	CATSDPIVDSMPDTQYF	TGTGCCACCAGTGACCCGATCGTCGACTCCATGCCAGATACGCAGTATTTT
NA	TRBJ1-2	TRBV18	NA	13	CASSPAGRYGYTF	TGTGCCAGCTCACCAGCAGGGCGCTATGGCTACACCTTC
TRBD1	TRBJ1-4	TRBV4-1	NA	17	CASSLGQGRATNEKLFF	TGCGCCAGCAGCCTGGGACAGGGTCGAGCAACTAATGAAAAACTGTTTTTT
NA	TRBJ1-4	TRBV2	NA	14	CASSRGQQNEKLFF	TGTGCCAGCAGCCGGGGACAACAGAATGAAAAACTGTTTTTT
TRBD2	TRBJ2-1	TRBV9	NA	18	CASSEGTSGEIYHNEQFF	TGTGCCAGCAGCGAGGGGACTAGCGGCGAGATTTACCACAATGAGCAGTTCTTC
NA	TRBJ1-1	TRBV19	NA	16	CASSIGNRVMNTEAFF	TGTGCCAGTAGTATAGGAAACAGGGTAATGAACACTGAAGCTTTCTTT
NA	TRBJ2-2	TRBV6-5	NA	13	CASSGYNTGELFF	TGTGCCAGCAGCGGTTACAACACCGGGGAGCTGTTTTTT
TRBD1	TRBJ1-2	TRBV27	NA	16	CASRLTGGVSNYGYTF	TGTGCCAGCAGGTTGACAGGGGGCGTTAGTAACTATGGCTACACCTTC
NA	TRBJ1-2	TRBV5-5	NA	13	CASSTGDRGGYTF	TGTGCCAGCAGCACCGGGGATCGGGGTGGCTACACCTTC
TRBD1	TRBJ2-2	TRBV27	NA	16	CASSPRQGAGTGELFF	TGTGCCAGCAGTCCTCGACAGGGGGCGGGTACCGGGGAGCTGTTTTTT